This T cell receptor (beta chain) was captured by sequencing in a study of T cells in tumors after PD-1 blockade. Germline CDR1 is MNHEY and CDR2 is SMNVEV (reference sequence). CDR3 size: 16 residues. V was shortened by 5 bases and J by 0 bases, with 14 bases between the two germline ends. The sample holds a few counts of this clone. Using immunoSEQ multiplex PCR, the repertoire was profiled, and TCRdb retains in-frame clones only, with some absent. This table holds approximately 50,000 clones, 65% to 85% found once. Input was about 600 ng to 6,004 ng of genomic DNA from tumor or blood. The TCR comes from a human donor with advanced basal cell or squamous cell carcinoma (not recorded which). The specimen comprised PBMCs, sampled before anti-PD-1 therapy. The V and J genes are TRBV27 and TRBJ1-5; D unclear. CDR3 residues: CASSPYTAYSNQPQHF. CDR3 bases: TGTGCCAGCAGTCCGTACACGGCATATAGCAATCAGCCCCAGCATTTT.